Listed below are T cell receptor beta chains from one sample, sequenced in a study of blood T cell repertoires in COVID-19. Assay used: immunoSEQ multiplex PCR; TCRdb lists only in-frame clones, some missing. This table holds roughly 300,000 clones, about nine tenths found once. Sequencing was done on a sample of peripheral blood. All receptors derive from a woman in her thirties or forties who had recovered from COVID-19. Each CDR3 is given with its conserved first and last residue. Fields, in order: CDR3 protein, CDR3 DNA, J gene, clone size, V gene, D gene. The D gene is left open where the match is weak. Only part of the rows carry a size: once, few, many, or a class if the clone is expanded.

CDR3 protein: CASSLIGGLNSYNEQFF
CDR3 DNA: TGTGCCAGCAGCCTAATCGGGGGGTTGAACTCCTACAATGAGCAGTTCTTC
J gene: TRBJ2-1
clone size: .
V gene: TRBV14
D gene: TRBD2

CDR3 protein: CATSARQGSGELFF
CDR3 DNA: TGTGCCACCAGCGCCCGACAGGGATCCGGGGAGCTGTTTTTT
J gene: TRBJ2-2
clone size: .
V gene: TRBV15
D gene: TRBD1

CDR3 protein: CASRRGVNYGYTF
CDR3 DNA: TGTGCCAGCAGGCGGGGGGTAAACTATGGCTACACCTTC
J gene: TRBJ1-2
clone size: .
V gene: TRBV21-1
D gene: .

CDR3 protein: CASSPGTEDEKLFF
CDR3 DNA: TGTGCCAGCAGCCCCGGGACAGAAGATGAAAAACTGTTTTTT
J gene: TRBJ1-4
clone size: .
V gene: TRBV3-1/TRBV3-2
D gene: TRBD1

CDR3 protein: CASSEPDRAAYGYTF
CDR3 DNA: TGTGCCAGCAGTGAACCCGACAGGGCAGCCTATGGCTACACCTTC
J gene: TRBJ1-2
clone size: .
V gene: TRBV6-1
D gene: TRBD1

CDR3 protein: CASSRDSTATNEKLFF
CDR3 DNA: TGCGCCAGCAGCAGAGATTCGACAGCAACTAATGAAAAACTGTTTTTT
J gene: TRBJ1-4
clone size: .
V gene: TRBV5-1
D gene: .

CDR3 protein: CASSPPLGGGREKLFF
CDR3 DNA: TGTGCCAGCAGCCCCCCCTTGGGGGGCGGGAGGGAAAAACTGTTTTTT
J gene: TRBJ1-4
clone size: .
V gene: TRBV11-2
D gene: .

CDR3 protein: CASSLGGDGEAFF
CDR3 DNA: TGTGCCAGCAGCTTGGGGGGGGATGGAGAAGCTTTCTTT
J gene: TRBJ1-1
clone size: few
V gene: TRBV11-3
D gene: .

CDR3 protein: CASSQTGVGQETQYF
CDR3 DNA: TGTGCCAGCAGCCAAACGGGGGTTGGCCAAGAGACCCAGTACTTC
J gene: TRBJ2-5
clone size: once
V gene: TRBV7-7
D gene: .

CDR3 protein: CASSINIWGRTGELFF
CDR3 DNA: TGTGCCAGTAGTATTAACATCTGGGGGCGAACCGGGGAGCTGTTTTTT
J gene: TRBJ2-2
clone size: .
V gene: TRBV19
D gene: .

CDR3 protein: CASSQDPRASGYTF
CDR3 DNA: TGTGCCAGCAGCCAAGATCCCAGGGCCAGTGGCTACACCTTC
J gene: TRBJ1-2
clone size: .
V gene: TRBV3-1/TRBV3-2
D gene: .

CDR3 protein: CARQGEVGTEAFF
CDR3 DNA: TGTGCCAGGCAGGGGGAGGTTGGCACTGAAGCTTTCTTT
J gene: TRBJ1-1
clone size: .
V gene: TRBV2
D gene: TRBD1

CDR3 protein: CASSETGDYEKLFF
CDR3 DNA: TGTGCCAGCAGCGAAACAGGGGACTATGAAAAACTGTTTTTT
J gene: TRBJ1-4
clone size: .
V gene: TRBV3-1/TRBV3-2
D gene: TRBD1

CDR3 protein: CASSEYGVEKLFF
CDR3 DNA: TGTGCCAGCAGTGAATACGGGGTGGAAAAACTGTTTTTT
J gene: TRBJ1-4
clone size: .
V gene: TRBV6-1
D gene: .

CDR3 protein: CATSGLGDNQPQHF
CDR3 DNA: TGTGCCACCTCAGGGCTCGGTGACAATCAGCCCCAGCATTTT
J gene: TRBJ1-5
clone size: .
V gene: TRBV10-3
D gene: .

CDR3 protein: CASSGDSPVYNEQFF
CDR3 DNA: TGTGCCAGCAGTGGAGACTCTCCAGTCTACAATGAGCAGTTCTTC
J gene: TRBJ2-1
clone size: .
V gene: TRBV2
D gene: .

CDR3 protein: CASSYSKVRDFPEGGELFF
CDR3 DNA: TGTGCCAGCAGTTACTCGAAGGTCCGGGACTTCCCCGAAGGCGGGGAGCTGTTTTTT
J gene: TRBJ2-2
clone size: few
V gene: TRBV6-2/TRBV6-3
D gene: .

CDR3 protein: CASSRTGTANEKLFF
CDR3 DNA: TGTGCCAGTAGTCGCACAGGGACAGCTAATGAAAAACTGTTTTTT
J gene: TRBJ1-4
clone size: .
V gene: TRBV19
D gene: TRBD1

CDR3 protein: CASSAVDSLSTGELFF
CDR3 DNA: TGTGCCAGCAGTGCTGTAGACTCCCTCAGCACCGGGGAGCTGTTTTTT
J gene: TRBJ2-2
clone size: .
V gene: TRBV2
D gene: .

CDR3 protein: CASSQTLNTEAFF
CDR3 DNA: TGCGCCAGCAGCCAAACTTTGAACACTGAAGCTTTCTTT
J gene: TRBJ1-1
clone size: .
V gene: TRBV4-1
D gene: .

CDR3 protein: CASSEWRVQPQHF
CDR3 DNA: TGTGCCAGCAGTGAATGGAGGGTTCAGCCCCAGCATTTT
J gene: TRBJ1-5
clone size: .
V gene: TRBV2
D gene: .

CDR3 protein: CASSRVTSGLAYEQYF
CDR3 DNA: TGTGCCAGCAGCAGAGTAACTAGCGGGTTAGCCTACGAGCAGTACTTC
J gene: TRBJ2-7
clone size: .
V gene: TRBV11-1
D gene: TRBD2

CDR3 protein: CASSTPGQNGEKLFF
CDR3 DNA: TGTGCCAGCAGTACCCCCGGACAGAACGGTGAAAAACTGTTTTTT
J gene: TRBJ1-4
clone size: once
V gene: TRBV5-4
D gene: .

CDR3 protein: CSVVAGNYGYTF
CDR3 DNA: TGCAGCGTTGTAGCAGGGAACTATGGCTACACCTTC
J gene: TRBJ1-2
clone size: .
V gene: TRBV29-1
D gene: .

CDR3 protein: CASSVGTSAVETQYF
CDR3 DNA: TGCGCCAGCAGCGTAGGGACATCAGCCGTGGAGACCCAGTACTTC
J gene: TRBJ2-5
clone size: .
V gene: TRBV5-1
D gene: .

CDR3 protein: CASRAGLLETQYF
CDR3 DNA: TGTGCCAGCAGAGCGGGGCTGCTAGAGACCCAGTACTTC
J gene: TRBJ2-5
clone size: .
V gene: TRBV2
D gene: TRBD2

CDR3 protein: CAWSRGPSYEQYF
CDR3 DNA: TGTGCCTGGAGTAGGGGTCCGTCCTACGAGCAGTACTTC
J gene: TRBJ2-7
clone size: few
V gene: TRBV30
D gene: .

CDR3 protein: CASSNRDSSYEQYF
CDR3 DNA: TGTGCCAGCAGCAACCGGGACAGCTCCTACGAGCAGTACTTC
J gene: TRBJ2-7
clone size: .
V gene: TRBV13
D gene: TRBD1

CDR3 protein: CASRTGGGSFPQHF
CDR3 DNA: TGTGCCAGCAGGACTGGGGGAGGGAGTTTTCCCCAGCATTTT
J gene: TRBJ1-5
clone size: .
V gene: TRBV6-5
D gene: .

CDR3 protein: CASSLGRDFISETQYF
CDR3 DNA: TGCGCCAGCAGCTTGGGGCGGGACTTTATTTCGGAGACCCAGTACTTC
J gene: TRBJ2-5
clone size: once
V gene: TRBV5-1
D gene: .

CDR3 protein: CASSYRPGTGTIEAFF
CDR3 DNA: TGTGCCAGCAGTTACCGTCCCGGGACAGGGACGATCGAAGCTTTCTTT
J gene: TRBJ1-1
clone size: .
V gene: TRBV6-5
D gene: TRBD1

CDR3 protein: CAWAGGGEQYF
CDR3 DNA: TGTGCCTGGGCTGGGGGCGGAGAGCAGTACTTC
J gene: TRBJ2-7
clone size: .
V gene: TRBV30
D gene: .

CDR3 protein: CASSEQGLLLTILQFF
CDR3 DNA: TGTGCCAGCAGTGAGCAGGGACTCCTGCTTACAATCTTGCAGTTCTTC
J gene: TRBJ2-1
clone size: .
V gene: TRBV2
D gene: .

CDR3 protein: CASGTSGNTIYF
CDR3 DNA: TGTGCCAGCGGGACAAGTGGAAACACCATATATTTT
J gene: TRBJ1-3
clone size: .
V gene: TRBV19
D gene: .

CDR3 protein: CASSRTGEGTEAFF
CDR3 DNA: TGTGCCAGCAGCCGCACAGGGGAAGGAACTGAAGCTTTCTTT
J gene: TRBJ1-1
clone size: once
V gene: TRBV3-1/TRBV3-2
D gene: TRBD1

CDR3 protein: CARGPGRPLPYSGNTIYF
CDR3 DNA: TGCGCCAGGGGCCCCGGCAGGCCCCTTCCTTACTCTGGAAACACCATATATTTT
J gene: TRBJ1-3
clone size: .
V gene: TRBV10-1
D gene: .

CDR3 protein: CASSRGQGASYEQYF
CDR3 DNA: TGCGCCAGCAGCCGAGGGCAGGGGGCGTCGTACGAGCAGTACTTC
J gene: TRBJ2-7
clone size: .
V gene: TRBV4-1
D gene: TRBD1

CDR3 protein: CASSLVAGSTEAFF
CDR3 DNA: TGCGCCAGCAGCCTCGTGGCGGGGAGTACTGAAGCTTTCTTT
J gene: TRBJ1-1
clone size: .
V gene: TRBV5-1
D gene: .

CDR3 protein: CASQGADGELFF
CDR3 DNA: TGTGCCTCACAGGGGGCGGACGGGGAGCTGTTTTTT
J gene: TRBJ2-2
clone size: .
V gene: TRBV3-1/TRBV3-2
D gene: TRBD1

CDR3 protein: CASSLSGGESYGYTF
CDR3 DNA: TGTGCCAGCAGCTTGTCAGGGGGCGAGAGCTATGGCTACACCTTC
J gene: TRBJ1-2
clone size: .
V gene: TRBV5-4
D gene: TRBD1

CDR3 protein: CASSFDDRGWVNEQYF
CDR3 DNA: TGTGCCAGCAGCTTCGACGACAGGGGCTGGGTCAACGAGCAGTACTTC
J gene: TRBJ2-7
clone size: once
V gene: TRBV11-1
D gene: TRBD1

CDR3 protein: CAISESIGAGELFF
CDR3 DNA: TGTGCCATCAGTGAGTCGATAGGGGCCGGGGAGCTGTTTTTT
J gene: TRBJ2-2
clone size: .
V gene: TRBV10-3
D gene: .

CDR3 protein: CASSGSSNTGELFF
CDR3 DNA: TGTGCCAGCTCGGGGTCGTCGAACACCGGGGAGCTGTTTTTT
J gene: TRBJ2-2
clone size: .
V gene: TRBV6-5
D gene: .

CDR3 protein: CASSEAGQGFHEQYF
CDR3 DNA: TGCGCCAGCAGTGAGGCGGGACAGGGATTCCACGAGCAGTACTTC
J gene: TRBJ2-7
clone size: .
V gene: TRBV10-1
D gene: TRBD1

CDR3 protein: CASSTRDRGREPQHF
CDR3 DNA: TGTGCCAGTAGTACTCGGGACAGGGGGAGAGAGCCCCAGCATTTT
J gene: TRBJ1-5
clone size: .
V gene: TRBV19
D gene: TRBD1

CDR3 protein: CAWSRGQGGRTNTEAFF
CDR3 DNA: TGTGCCTGGAGTCGCGGACAAGGGGGAAGAACGAACACTGAAGCTTTCTTT
J gene: TRBJ1-1
clone size: .
V gene: TRBV30
D gene: .

CDR3 protein: CASSLDRGPGNTIYF
CDR3 DNA: TGTGCCAGCAGCCTGGACAGGGGGCCTGGAAACACCATATATTTT
J gene: TRBJ1-3
clone size: .
V gene: TRBV6-5
D gene: TRBD1

CDR3 protein: CASSPPRALNTEAFF
CDR3 DNA: TGTGCCAGCTCACCACCCAGGGCTCTGAACACTGAAGCTTTCTTT
J gene: TRBJ1-1
clone size: .
V gene: TRBV18
D gene: .

CDR3 protein: CASTSVQRFNSPLHF
CDR3 DNA: TGTGCCAGCACCTCTGTTCAGAGGTTCAATTCACCCCTCCACTTT
J gene: TRBJ1-6
clone size: once
V gene: TRBV5-5
D gene: .